A selection of T cell receptor beta chains follows, all from one sample in a study of T cell repertoires in cytomegalovirus infection. TCRdb ran MiXCR on the reads and lists one entry per CDR3 protein. This table has just under 550,000 distinct CDR3 sequences, about 30% appearing once. The sequenced sample was PBMCs. The receptors were sampled from a human donor in good health (CMV status not recorded). Some clones in this sample may be carry-over from other donors' samples. Each CDR3 is given with its conserved first and last residue. The D gene is left open where the match is weak. The size of a clone is reported for some rows only, either as once, few or many, or as a class for expanded clones.

d_gene: .; j_gene: TRBJ1-2; v_gene: TRBV12-3/TRBV12-4; abundance: .; CDR3nt: TGTGCCAGCAGTCGGGGGGCTGGCTACACCTTC; CDR3aa: CASSRGAGYTF
d_gene: .; j_gene: TRBJ1-1; v_gene: TRBV4-1; abundance: few; CDR3nt: TGCGCCAGCAGCCAAGCACAGGCTATATGGCGCACTGAAGCTTTCTTT; CDR3aa: CASSQAQAIWRTEAFF
d_gene: TRBD2; j_gene: TRBJ2-3; v_gene: TRBV7-9; abundance: few; CDR3nt: TGTGCCAGCATGGCTAGCGGAACCAGGAATACGCAGTATTTT; CDR3aa: CASMASGTRNTQYF
d_gene: .; j_gene: TRBJ1-5; v_gene: TRBV7-2; abundance: .; CDR3nt: TGTGCCAGCAGCTTAGCGCTGCATAGCAATCAGCCCCAGCATTTT; CDR3aa: CASSLALHSNQPQHF
d_gene: .; j_gene: TRBJ2-1; v_gene: TRBV27; abundance: .; CDR3nt: TGTGCCAGCAGTCCTCTTGTTAGCGGCGATGAGCAGTTCTTC; CDR3aa: CASSPLVSGDEQFF
d_gene: TRBD1; j_gene: TRBJ1-2; v_gene: TRBV7-6; abundance: few; CDR3nt: TGTGCCAGCAGCCACGACAGGGGGAATAACTATGGCTACACCTTC; CDR3aa: CASSHDRGNNYGYTF
d_gene: .; j_gene: TRBJ1-1; v_gene: TRBV11-2; abundance: .; CDR3nt: TGTGCCAGCAGCAAACAGGATCCTGAAGCTTTCTTT; CDR3aa: CASSKQDPEAFF
d_gene: .; j_gene: TRBJ1-5; v_gene: TRBV12-3/TRBV12-4; abundance: few; CDR3nt: TGTGCCAGCAGCCCGGACAGAAGTAGCAATCAGCCCCAGCATTTT; CDR3aa: CASSPDRSSNQPQHF
d_gene: .; j_gene: TRBJ1-5; v_gene: TRBV28; abundance: few; CDR3nt: TGTGCCAGCAGTGCCATTGAAGGCTTCAATCAGCCCCAGCATTTT; CDR3aa: CASSAIEGFNQPQHF
d_gene: TRBD1; j_gene: TRBJ1-2; v_gene: TRBV30; abundance: .; CDR3nt: TGTGCCTGGAACAAGGACAGGGTTTCATATGGCTACACCTTC; CDR3aa: CAWNKDRVSYGYTF
d_gene: .; j_gene: TRBJ1-5; v_gene: TRBV7-9; abundance: .; CDR3nt: TGTGCCAGCAGCCCCACCATGGGATATCCCCAGCATTTT; CDR3aa: CASSPTMGYPQHF
d_gene: .; j_gene: TRBJ1-5; v_gene: TRBV19; abundance: .; CDR3nt: TGTGCCAGTAGTATACAGTTAAGGACAGCTAGCAATCAGCCCCAGCATTTT; CDR3aa: CASSIQLRTASNQPQHF
d_gene: .; j_gene: TRBJ2-3; v_gene: TRBV14; abundance: few; CDR3nt: TGTGCCAGCAGCCACTCGCGGCGGAGCACAGATACGCAGTATTTT; CDR3aa: CASSHSRRSTDTQYF
d_gene: TRBD1; j_gene: TRBJ1-3; v_gene: TRBV30; abundance: .; CDR3nt: TGTGCCTGCCTTCGGGACAGTTCTGGAAACACCATATATTTT; CDR3aa: CACLRDSSGNTIYF
d_gene: TRBD1; j_gene: TRBJ2-1; v_gene: TRBV30; abundance: .; CDR3nt: TGTGCCTGGAAGAGGGACAGGGCGCTCCCCGTAGTAGGACCCTACAATGAGCAGTTCTTC; CDR3aa: CAWKRDRALPVVGPYNEQFF
d_gene: .; j_gene: TRBJ2-4; v_gene: TRBV6-2/TRBV6-3; abundance: .; CDR3nt: TGTGCCAGCAGTTCCTTCGGATCCGGGGCTCAAAACATTCAGTACTTC; CDR3aa: CASSSFGSGAQNIQYF
d_gene: TRBD1; j_gene: TRBJ1-6; v_gene: TRBV7-9; abundance: few; CDR3nt: TGTGCCATCCCGACAGGGGAAAATTCACCCCTCCACTTT; CDR3aa: CAIPTGENSPLHF
d_gene: TRBD2; j_gene: TRBJ2-5; v_gene: TRBV7-6; abundance: many; CDR3nt: TGTGCCAGCAGCGAAGAGGGACTAGCAGGAGAGACCCAGTACTTC; CDR3aa: CASSEEGLAGETQYF
d_gene: TRBD1; j_gene: TRBJ2-3; v_gene: TRBV10-3; abundance: .; CDR3nt: TGTGCCATCAGTGATCGGGACAGGTCCACAGATACGCAGTATTTT; CDR3aa: CAISDRDRSTDTQYF
d_gene: .; j_gene: TRBJ2-5; v_gene: TRBV7-9; abundance: few; CDR3nt: TGTGCCAGCAGCTTAGTCCAGGGGCAGACCCAGTACTTC; CDR3aa: CASSLVQGQTQYF
d_gene: .; j_gene: TRBJ2-5; v_gene: TRBV6-5; abundance: few; CDR3nt: TGTGCCAGCACCTCGCCTCAGGAGACCCAGTACTTC; CDR3aa: CASTSPQETQYF
d_gene: TRBD1; j_gene: TRBJ1-1; v_gene: TRBV14; abundance: few; CDR3nt: TGTGCCAGCAGTCCTCACAGGGGACGGACTGAAGCTTTCTTT; CDR3aa: CASSPHRGRTEAFF